This T cell receptor beta chain was recorded in a study of graft-versus-host responses after intestinal transplantation. The study's findings and limits: Marrow from the recipient contained GvH clones, some of which had appeared first in ileum or blood. Maximum circulating GvH clone levels tracked with early post-transplant HvG decreases.

This clone has just a few counts. Per germline, CDR1 MGHRA and CDR2 YSYEKL. CDR3 length: 14 amino acids. Trimming removed 4 bases from V and 0 bases from J, with 6 bases in between. Generated by immunoSEQ multiplex PCR, the TCRdb table keeps only in-frame clones and is missing some. Among around 21,000 clones listed, about 55% were seen once. The chain is built from TRBV4-1 and TRBJ1-4; D gene ambiguous. Sample: alloreactive CD4+ T cells from a mixed lymphocyte reaction culture, taken before intestinal transplant. Regarding subset: CFSE-low proliferating T cells sorted from approximately six-day pre-transplant mixed lymphocyte reaction (GvH or HvG direction). The TCR sequence derives from a human patient who received an intestinal transplant. The CDR3 region is CASSRTPTNEKLFF. DNA for the CDR3: TGCGCCAGCAGCCGTACACCAACTAATGAAAAACTGTTTTTT.